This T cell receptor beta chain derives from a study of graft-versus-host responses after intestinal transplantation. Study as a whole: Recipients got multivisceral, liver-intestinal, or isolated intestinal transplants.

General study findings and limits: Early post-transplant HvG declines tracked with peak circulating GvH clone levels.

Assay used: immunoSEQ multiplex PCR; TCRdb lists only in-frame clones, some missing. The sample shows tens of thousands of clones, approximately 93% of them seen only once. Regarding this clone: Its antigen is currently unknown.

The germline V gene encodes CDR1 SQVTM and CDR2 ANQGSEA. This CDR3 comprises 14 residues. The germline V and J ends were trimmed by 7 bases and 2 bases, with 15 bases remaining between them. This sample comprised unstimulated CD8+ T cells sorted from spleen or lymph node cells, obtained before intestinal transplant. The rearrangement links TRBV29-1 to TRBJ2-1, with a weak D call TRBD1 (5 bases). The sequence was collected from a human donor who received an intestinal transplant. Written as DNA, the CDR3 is TGCAGCGCGTGGGGCGTTGGAGCCTACAATGAGCAGTTCTTC. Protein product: CSAWGVGAYNEQFF.